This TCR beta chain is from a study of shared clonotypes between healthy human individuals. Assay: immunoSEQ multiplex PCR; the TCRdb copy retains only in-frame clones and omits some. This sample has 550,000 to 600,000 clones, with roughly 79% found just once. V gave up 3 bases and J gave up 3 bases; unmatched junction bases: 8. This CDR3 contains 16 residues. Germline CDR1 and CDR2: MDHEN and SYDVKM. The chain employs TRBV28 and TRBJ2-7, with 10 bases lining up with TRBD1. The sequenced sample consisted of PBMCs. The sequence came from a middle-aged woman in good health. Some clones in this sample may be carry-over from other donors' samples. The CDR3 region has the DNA TGTGCCAGCAGTTTTCCCCGGACAGGGGGAAGCTACGAGCAGTACTTC. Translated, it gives CASSFPRTGGSYEQYF.